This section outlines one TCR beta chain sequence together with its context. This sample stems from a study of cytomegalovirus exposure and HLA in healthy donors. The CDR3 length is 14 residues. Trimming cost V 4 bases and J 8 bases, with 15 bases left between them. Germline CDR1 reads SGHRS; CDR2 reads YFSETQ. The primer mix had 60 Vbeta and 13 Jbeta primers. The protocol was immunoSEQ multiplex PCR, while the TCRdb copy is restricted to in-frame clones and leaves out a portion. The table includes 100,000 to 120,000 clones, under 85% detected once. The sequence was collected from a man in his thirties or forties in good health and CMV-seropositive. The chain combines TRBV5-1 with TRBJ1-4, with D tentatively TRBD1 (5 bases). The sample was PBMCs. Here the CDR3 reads CASSPSRGREKLFF. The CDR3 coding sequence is TGCGCCAGCAGCCCCTCTAGGGGTCGCGAAAAACTGTTTTTT.